This T cell receptor (beta chain) was recovered during a study of blood T cell repertoires in COVID-19. Study as a whole: PBMCs, B-cell-depleted T cells, or T cells provided the cDNA or gDNA that made up the material.

Germline CDR1 SGHNT, CDR2 YYREEE (reference sequence). V was pared by 3 bases and J by 0 bases, with 4 bases between. The CDR3 extends over 12 amino acids. This clone was observed a few times. During active infection, Seattle patients enrolled and were then monitored through disease. Data came from immunoSEQ multiplex PCR; TCRdb stores just in-frame clones and leaves some out. This repertoire shows almost 95,000 clones, roughly 89% found once; its top ten account for around 20%. V is TRBV5-4 and J is TRBJ2-7; D call uncertain. Sample: peripheral blood. This receptor was identified in an older woman with COVID-19, enrolled during active disease. CDR3 sequence (DNA): TGTGCCAGCAGCTCCAGCTCCTACGAGCAGTACTTC. This sequence encodes CASSSSSYEQYF.